What follows is one T cell receptor beta chain and its context. The entry originates in a study of blood T cell repertoires in COVID-19. Recruited during active infection, patients (from Seattle) were subsequently followed longitudinally. Per the study methods: Reference gene primer amplification gave estimated nucleated cell counts. The repertoire was sequenced with immunoSEQ multiplex PCR; TCRdb's copy has only in-frame clones and lacks some. D and trimming come from the DNA, and the V and J calls and clone size come from that table. This sample has around 100,000 clones, with 85% to 90% found just once. Trimming left V 0 bases short and J 8 bases short, with 10 bases between. In germline, CDR1 is MNHEY, CDR2 SVGAGI. CDR3 length: 13 residues.

This TCR came from a woman in her sixties or seventies with COVID-19, enrolled during active disease. The chain carries TRBV6-5 and TRBJ1-2; D is undetermined. The sample comprised peripheral blood. In DNA form, the CDR3 reads TGTGCCAGCAGTTACTCCACGTCGCAGGGCTACACCTTC. This codes for CASSYSTSQGYTF.